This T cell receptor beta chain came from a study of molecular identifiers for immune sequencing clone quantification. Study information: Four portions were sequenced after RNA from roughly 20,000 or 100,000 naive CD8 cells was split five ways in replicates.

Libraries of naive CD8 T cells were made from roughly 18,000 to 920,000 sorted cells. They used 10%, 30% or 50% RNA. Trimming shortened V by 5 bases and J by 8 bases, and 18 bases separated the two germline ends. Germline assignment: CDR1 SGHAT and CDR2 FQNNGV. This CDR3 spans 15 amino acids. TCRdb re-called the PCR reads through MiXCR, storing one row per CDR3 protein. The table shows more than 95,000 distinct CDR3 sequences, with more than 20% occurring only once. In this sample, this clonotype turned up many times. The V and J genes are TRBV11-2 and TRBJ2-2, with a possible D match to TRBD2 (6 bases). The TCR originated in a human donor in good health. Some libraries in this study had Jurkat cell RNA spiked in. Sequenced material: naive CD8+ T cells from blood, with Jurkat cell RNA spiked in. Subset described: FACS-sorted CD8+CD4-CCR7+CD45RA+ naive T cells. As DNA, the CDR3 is TGTGCCAGCAGCCTAGTTCGGCGGGAAGCGGGGGAGCTGTTTTTT. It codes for CASSLVRREAGELFF.